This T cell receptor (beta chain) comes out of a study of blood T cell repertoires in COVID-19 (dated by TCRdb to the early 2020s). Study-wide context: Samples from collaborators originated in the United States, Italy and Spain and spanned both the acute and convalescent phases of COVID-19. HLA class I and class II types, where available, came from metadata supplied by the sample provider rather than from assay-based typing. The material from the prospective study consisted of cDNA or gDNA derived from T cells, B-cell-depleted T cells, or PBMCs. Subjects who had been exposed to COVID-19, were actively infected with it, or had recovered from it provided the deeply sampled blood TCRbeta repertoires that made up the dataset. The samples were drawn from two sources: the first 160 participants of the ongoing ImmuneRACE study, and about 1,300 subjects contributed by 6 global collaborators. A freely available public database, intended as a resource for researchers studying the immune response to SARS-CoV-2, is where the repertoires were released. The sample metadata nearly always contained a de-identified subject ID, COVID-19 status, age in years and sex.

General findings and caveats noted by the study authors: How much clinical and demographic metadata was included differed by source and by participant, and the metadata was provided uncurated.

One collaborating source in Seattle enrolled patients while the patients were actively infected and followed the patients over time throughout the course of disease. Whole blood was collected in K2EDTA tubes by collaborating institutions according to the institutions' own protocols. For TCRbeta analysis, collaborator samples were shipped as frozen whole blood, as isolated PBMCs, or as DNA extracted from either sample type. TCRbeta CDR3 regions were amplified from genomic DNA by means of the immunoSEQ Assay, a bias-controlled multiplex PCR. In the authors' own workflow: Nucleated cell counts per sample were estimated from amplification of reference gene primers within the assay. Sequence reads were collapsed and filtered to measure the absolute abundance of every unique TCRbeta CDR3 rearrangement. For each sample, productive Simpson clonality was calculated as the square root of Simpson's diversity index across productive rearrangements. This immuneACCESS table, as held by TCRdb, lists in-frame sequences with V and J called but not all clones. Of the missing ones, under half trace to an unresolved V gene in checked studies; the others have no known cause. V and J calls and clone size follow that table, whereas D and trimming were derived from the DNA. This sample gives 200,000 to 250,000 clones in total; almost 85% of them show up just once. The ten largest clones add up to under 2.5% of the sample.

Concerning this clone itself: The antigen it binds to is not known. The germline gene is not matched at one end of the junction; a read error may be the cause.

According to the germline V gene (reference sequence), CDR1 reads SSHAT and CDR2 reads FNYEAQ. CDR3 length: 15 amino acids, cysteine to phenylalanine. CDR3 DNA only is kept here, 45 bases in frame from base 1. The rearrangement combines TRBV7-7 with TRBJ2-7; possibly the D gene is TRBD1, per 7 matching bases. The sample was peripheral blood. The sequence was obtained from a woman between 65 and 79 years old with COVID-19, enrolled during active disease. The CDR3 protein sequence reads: CASSLDRGTAYEQYF. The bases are TGTGCTAGCAGCTTAGATCGGGGGACAGCCTACGAGCAGTACTTC.